One sample yielded the 13 T cell receptor beta chains listed below, sequenced in a study of molecular identifiers for immune sequencing clone quantification (dated by TCRdb to between 2017 and 2018). Libraries were built with PCR. The instrument given in TCRdb is NextSeq 500. TCRdb redid the processing of the public reads, applying fastp at Q25 and MiXCR, and retained in-frame beta chains. For every CDR3 protein sequence, its rows merge into one entry that carries the most common genes and DNA. The table for this sample lists some 580,000 distinct CDR3 sequences; about 25% of them were counted only once. The ten largest account for 0.78% of the sample. The sample taken for sequencing was naive CD8+ T cells from blood, with Jurkat cell RNA spiked in. In light of the paper, this sample's cell subset or site label describes: FACS-sorted CD8+CD4-CCR7+CD45RA+ naive T cells. Receptors originate from a human donor in good health. Some libraries in this study had Jurkat cell RNA spiked in.

This clonotype has at least ten counts. V is TRBV3-1 and J is TRBJ2-5, with TRBD1 matching 9 bases. After removal of 4 bases from V and 2 bases from J, the junction contained 11 bases not matched to a gene. Germline V gene sequence: CDR1 LGHDT, CDR2 YNNKEL (reference sequence). The CDR3 length is 17 residues. In DNA, the CDR3 is TGTGCCAGCAGCCGGGACAGGGACTTTCACCTTCAAGAGACCCAGTACTTC. Encoded protein: CASSRDRDFHLQETQYF.

J is TRBJ1-3 and V is TRBV12-3 or TRBV12-4; D is possibly TRBD1 (6 bases). This CDR3 spans 19 amino acids. Trimming stripped 5 bases from V and 0 bases from J, with 23 bases between. The CDR3 loop reads CASSPTRGEPDHSGNTIYF. The DNA for the CDR3 is TGTGCCAGCAGTCCGACTAGGGGGGAGCCAGACCACTCTGGAAACACCATATATTTT.

This clonotype was seen repeatedly, ten times or more. The chain employs TRBV7-9 and TRBJ2-3; 14 bases are shared with TRBD2. This CDR3 is 16 amino acids long. Germline trimming cut 5 bases from V and 2 bases from J; bases unmatched to any gene: 3. The germline gives CDR1 SEHNR, CDR2 FQNEAQ (reference sequence). CDR3 coding DNA: TGTGCCAGCAGCGTGGGACTAGCGGGGGACACAGATACGCAGTATTTT. It encodes CASSVGLAGDTDTQYF. The variable domain in full, completed from reference TRBV7-9 and TRBJ2-3, reads DTGVSQNPRHKITKRGQNVTFRCDPISEHNRLYWYRQTLGQGPEFLTYFQNEAQLEKSRLLSDRFSAERPKGSFSTLEIQRTEQGDSAMYLCASSVGLAGDTDTQYFGPGTRLTVL.

The CDR3 protein is CASSLALWEQESETQYF. In DNA form, the CDR3 reads TGTGCCAGCAGCTTAGCGCTGTGGGAACAGGAGTCTGAGACCCAGTACTTC. This sequence joins TRBV7-6 and TRBJ2-5; possibly TRBD1 for D (5 bases). Germline CDR1 SGHVS, CDR2 FNYEAQ. The CDR3 sequence is 17 residues long. Trimming cost V 0 bases and J 5 bases, with 19 bases left between them.

Many counts were recorded for this clonotype. V gene TRBV13 combines with J gene TRBJ2-6; no firm D call. CDR1 PRHDT and CDR2 FYEKMQ come from the germline V gene (reference sequence). Trimming removed 0 bases at V and 1 base at J, with 4 bases between. CDR3 length: 15 amino acids. CDR3 loop: CASSLGISGANVLTF. CDR3 bases: TGTGCCAGCAGCTTAGGGATATCTGGGGCCAACGTCCTGACTTTC.

J is TRBJ2-2 and V is TRBV6-2 or TRBV6-3; D tentatively reads TRBD1 or TRBD2 (5 bases each). CDR3 size: 14 residues. Per germline, CDR1 MNHEY and CDR2 SVGEGT. The V gene lost 0 bases and the J gene lost 9 bases, with 11 bases spanning the gap. Here the CDR3 DNA reads TGTGCCAGCAGTTACTCGCACGGGGCCAGGGAGCTGTTTTTT. Protein: CASSYSHGARELFF.

Concerning this clonotype itself: One junction end disagrees with the germline gene, perhaps due to a read error. V is TRBV7-2 and J is TRBJ2-3; a possible D gene is TRBD2 (6 bases). This CDR3 spans 17 amino acids. Germline loops: CDR1 SGHTA, CDR2 FQGNSA. The CDR3 nucleotides read TGTGCCCGCAGCGTAGCGGCTTTCGGCGGGAAGACAGATACGCCGTATTTT. As protein: CARSVAAFGGKTDTPYF.

A word on this clonotype: A junction end diverges from the germline sequence, so it may reflect a read error. The J gene is TRBJ2-2, the V gene TRBV4-3, with D possibly being TRBD2 (6 bases). The CDR3 runs to 15 residues. From germline, CDR1 is LGHNA and CDR2 YSLEER. CDR3 amino acids: CASRQGTLRSGELFF. Written as DNA, the CDR3 is TGCGCCAGCAGGCAAGGGACTCTACGGAGCGGGGAGCTGTTTTTT.

The chain links TRBV20-1 to TRBJ2-1; TRBD2 matches 9 bases. CDR1 and CDR2 from the germline V gene are DFQATT and SNEGSKA (reference sequence). The CDR3 totals 15 residues. Trimming at V came to 6 bases and at J to 0 bases, leaving 6 bases not matched to a gene. CDR3 amino acids: CSARLAESSYNEQFF. The CDR3 coding sequence is TGCAGTGCGAGACTAGCGGAGAGCTCCTACAATGAGCAGTTCTTC.

With respect to this clonotype: An end of the junction differs from the germline gene, which may be a read error. The chain recombines TRBV25-1 with TRBJ2-7, with TRBD2 matching 10 bases. There are 15 residues in the CDR3. Germline V gives CDR1 MGHDK, CDR2 SYGVNS. This chain's CDR3 is CVSRPSGRAFYEQYF. The CDR3 nucleotides read TGTGTCAGCAGGCCCAGCGGGAGGGCCTTCTACGAGCAGTACTTC.

This sequence joins TRBV27 and TRBJ1-1; D perhaps matches TRBD1 (5 bases). The CDR3 length is 17 residues. With 7 bases removed from V and 4 bases from J, the gap between germline ends came to 25 bases. CDR1 and CDR2 from the germline V gene are MNHEY and SMNVEV (reference sequence). Here the CDR3 reads CASTMGGYPYRGTEAFF. DNA for the CDR3: TGTGCCAGCACTATGGGGGGGTATCCCTACCGGGGCACTGAAGCTTTCTTT.

The table lists this clonotype with many counts. The J gene is TRBJ2-6, the V gene TRBV6-5; no firm D call. V lost 0 bases to trimming and J lost 0 bases, with 9 bases between them. The CDR3 has 17 amino acids. Germline CDR1 reads MNHEY; CDR2 reads SVGAGI. This CDR3 reads CASSYSGSSSGANVLTF. CDR3 in DNA: TGTGCCAGCAGTTACTCTGGATCGAGCTCTGGGGCCAACGTCCTGACTTTC.

In regard to this clonotype: One base away lies a much larger clone, so this may be a sequencing read error. The J gene is TRBJ2-5, the V gene TRBV7-9; perhaps TRBD1 as D (5 bases). The V end was cut by 2 bases, the J end by 4 bases, with 11 bases between. In germline, CDR1 is SEHNR, CDR2 FQNEAQ (reference sequence). The CDR3 consists of 14 residues. This chain's CDR3 is CASSLLGAIETQYF. DNA of the CDR3: TGTGCCAGCAGCTTACTAGGGGCTATAGAGACCCAGTACTTC.